The clone carrying this TCR beta chain has a handful of counts. Its matching antigen is unknown. Unexposed donor CD4+ T cells date from about 2011-2018, before the COVID-19 pandemic. After ten to eleven days of culture, CD4+ T cells were isolated. The source of the sample is a study of CD4 T cells in relation to SARS-CoV-2 and coronaviruses. Trimming stripped 7 bases from V and 3 bases from J, with 12 bases between. The CDR3 loop spans 13 amino acids. Per the germline V gene, CDR1 is LNHDA and CDR2 is SQIVND (reference sequence). TCRdb's table, derived via immunoSEQ multiplex PCR, lists solely in-frame clones and lacks some. The sample lists approximately 21,000 clones, approximately 78% occurring once.

This receptor was obtained from a human donor in good health. The sample comprised CD4+ T cells from PBMCs, cultured in vitro. The J gene is TRBJ1-1, the V gene TRBV19; the D gene is possibly TRBD1 (6 bases). CDR3 sequence reads: CASTVRGYTEAFF. For the CDR3, the DNA is TGTGCCAGTACCGTCAGGGGTTACACTGAAGCTTTCTTT.